Listed below are T cell receptor beta chains from one sample, sequenced in a study of monozygotic twins with cystic fibrosis. Using immunoSEQ multiplex PCR, the repertoire was profiled, and TCRdb retains in-frame clones only, with some absent. The repertoire includes 34,000 or so clones, roughly 90% of them detected once, and around 0.99% sits in the top ten. Sample: blood. The receptors originated from a girl aged 2-10 years with cystic fibrosis. Each CDR3 is given without its conserved first and last residue. The D gene is left open where the match is weak.

15	TRBV5-6	-	TRBJ2-2	ASSLGNSRWGTGELF
11	TRBV5-1	-	TRBJ1-2	ASSGGGSFGYT
10	TRBV30	-	TRBJ1-2	AGESPGAGYT
14	TRBV30	TRBD2	TRBJ2-5	AWKLGSGGNQETQY
12	TRBV10-2	-	TRBJ2-1	ASSERITYNEQF
11	TRBV9	-	TRBJ1-1	ASSVAVNTEAF
10	TRBV29-1	-	TRBJ2-7	SVAVAAYEQY
11	TRBV19	-	TRBJ1-1	ASSNTGNTEAF
13	TRBV7-9	-	TRBJ1-1	ASSLFTMDYTEAF
14	TRBV18	TRBD1	TRBJ1-5	ASSLSGGQGNQPQH
12	TRBV30	TRBD1	TRBJ1-5	AWSTGQGAQPQH
16	TRBV6-4	-	TRBJ1-2	ASSDSPRGARLEDGYT
11	TRBV29-1	-	TRBJ2-7	SPPSKNSYEQY
13	TRBV28	TRBD1	TRBJ1-2	ASSLTGQINYGYT
12	TRBV4-1	TRBD1	TRBJ2-7	ASSQRQGANEQY
13	TRBV7-2	TRBD1	TRBJ1-4	ASSLGDRPFGKLF
12	TRBV15	TRBD1	TRBJ1-5	ATSGDRSRQPQH
10	TRBV30	-	TRBJ1-5	AWSGQSQPQH
12	TRBV2	-	TRBJ1-2	ASSEMLQSGGYT
15	TRBV11-2	-	TRBJ2-1	ASSLVYIRGGYNEQF
12	TRBV19	-	TRBJ1-5	ASSIVGLHQPQH
13	TRBV6-1	-	TRBJ1-1	ASSEDMSGGTEAF
12	TRBV6-1	TRBD1	TRBJ2-7	ASSTGGDSYEQY
11	TRBV6-1	-	TRBJ1-1	ASSEAGYTEAF
13	TRBV19	-	TRBJ1-2	ASSIEEALFVGYT
12	TRBV7-2	-	TRBJ1-2	ASSPTFGPYGYT
10	TRBV5-1	-	TRBJ2-3	ASSLGGDTQY
13	TRBV13	-	TRBJ2-1	ASSYMPPPYNEQF
12	TRBV5-1	-	TRBJ1-2	ASSLGHQDYGYT
11	TRBV29-1	-	TRBJ1-1	SVKRALDTEAF
11	TRBV7-2	-	TRBJ2-7	ASSSDREGEQY
11	TRBV7-9	TRBD1	TRBJ1-1	ASSPRDSLKAF